A selection of T cell receptor beta chains follows, all from one sample in a study of CD8 T cells in ankylosing spondylitis. TCRdb recomputed calls from the 5' RACE reads with MiXCR, one row per CDR3 protein. The sample yields roughly 250,000 distinct CDR3 sequences, roughly a tenth seen once. Material for sequencing was blood, either unsorted or a sorted T cell fraction (not recorded which). The source is a male donor with ankylosing spondylitis or in good health (not recorded which). Each CDR3 is given with its conserved first and last residue. A D gene is named only where the DNA matches it firmly. For some rows the clone size is stated as once, few or many, or as a class when expanded; others skip it.

v_gene	abundance	j_gene	d_gene	CDR3nt	CDR3aa
TRBV20-1	few	TRBJ2-4	NA	TGCAGTGCTCGCCCAACCGGCCGGGACCAAAACATTCAGTACTTC	CSARPTGRDQNIQYF
TRBV2	NA	TRBJ1-5	TRBD1	TGTGCCACCTCTGACAGGGGAATTCAGCCCCAGCATTTT	CATSDRGIQPQHF
TRBV6-1	many	TRBJ1-2	NA	TGTGCCAGCAGTGGCCAGGGGCGCGGCTATGGCTACACCTTC	CASSGQGRGYGYTF
TRBV7-8	many	TRBJ2-5	NA	TGTGCCAGCAGCTTAGGTGGGGAGCACCAAGAGACCCAGTACTTC	CASSLGGEHQETQYF
TRBV5-1	many	TRBJ1-1	NA	TGCGCCAGCAGCCGACAGGAGAACACTGAAGCTTTCTTT	CASSRQENTEAFF
TRBV2	few	TRBJ2-3	NA	TGTGCCAGCAGGAGGGAGGCGAATACGCAGTATTTT	CASRREANTQYF
TRBV5-1	many	TRBJ1-5	NA	TGCGCCAGCAGCCCCCGCTTGGTTCAGCCCCAGCATTTT	CASSPRLVQPQHF
TRBV20-1	many	TRBJ1-1	TRBD1	TGCAGCCCTGACCGGGACAGGGAGAACACTGAAGCTTTCTTT	CSPDRDRENTEAFF
TRBV2	many	TRBJ1-2	TRBD1	TGTGCCAGCAGTGAACGGCAGGGGGTATCGAATGGCTACACCTTC	CASSERQGVSNGYTF
TRBV27	many	TRBJ2-6	NA	TGTGCCAGCAGTTCCCCTTTATCCTCTGGGGCCAACGTCCTGACTTTC	CASSSPLSSGANVLTF
TRBV3-1	many	TRBJ1-1	NA	TGTGCCAGCAGCCCGGGACTGGACACTGAAGCTTTCTTT	CASSPGLDTEAFF
TRBV3-1	few	TRBJ1-2	TRBD1	TGTGCCAGCAGCCCACTGACCGGGACAGGGAATGGCTACACCTTC	CASSPLTGTGNGYTF
TRBV29-1	many	TRBJ2-3	TRBD2	TGCAGCGTTGAAGATCCGGCTAGCGGAAACACAGATACGCAGTATTTT	CSVEDPASGNTDTQYF
TRBV5-6	NA	TRBJ1-2	NA	TGTGCCAGCAGCTATGAGTTCGATGGCTACACCTTC	CASSYEFDGYTF
TRBV20-1	many	TRBJ2-3	TRBD2	TGCAGCCTAGCCGAAGCGGGGGGGCCCCCAGATACGCAGTATTTT	CSLAEAGGPPDTQYF
TRBV29-1	many	TRBJ2-3	NA	TGCAGCGCTACAACTGGACGAACAGATACGCAGTATTTT	CSATTGRTDTQYF
TRBV7-9	few	TRBJ1-6	TRBD1	TGTGCCAGCAGCGCAACAGGGGTGGGGAATTCACCCCTCCACTTT	CASSATGVGNSPLHF